A selection of T cell receptor beta chains follows, all from one sample in a study of cytomegalovirus exposure and HLA in healthy donors. Sequencing used immunoSEQ multiplex PCR; TCRdb keeps in-frame clones, though not all of them. The sample lists roughly 100,000 clones, less than 80% seen once, with 20% to 25% in the top ten. Sequenced: PBMCs. The source is a woman in her forties or fifties in good health and CMV-seropositive. Both conserved end residues are trimmed from each CDR3.

J gene | V gene | CDR3 protein
TRBJ1-6 | TRBV28 | ASSLGNSPLH
TRBJ2-7 | TRBV19 | ASSKDGTAYEQY
TRBJ1-2 | TRBV11-2 | ASSLGGGRGGGYGYT
TRBJ1-3 | TRBV5-4 | ASSLFGSGNTIY
TRBJ1-2 | TRBV14 | ASSPNTGGLGGYT
TRBJ2-3 | TRBV7-9 | ASSPSGGTDTQY
TRBJ2-6 | TRBV7-9 | ASSLTGGAASGANVLT
TRBJ1-5 | TRBV6-1 | ASMTGMRSNQPQH
TRBJ1-4 | TRBV4-1 | ATTQGTGDEKLF
TRBJ2-1 | TRBV2 | ASSFSRDNEQF
TRBJ1-3 | TRBV21-1 | ASSRKGAHSGNTIY
TRBJ2-7 | TRBV6-1 | ASTSFGQSGEQY
TRBJ2-7 | TRBV28 | ASSSGTGTYEQY
TRBJ2-6 | TRBV2 | ASSGGQPLGANVLT
TRBJ1-5 | TRBV10-3 | AISEGTGGGNQPQH
TRBJ1-5 | TRBV28 | ASSLSRAVGQPQH
TRBJ1-6 | TRBV5-6 | ASSFGPGAVQYSPLH
TRBJ1-1 | TRBV5-6 | ASTRPPRGMNTEAF
TRBJ2-3 | TRBV5-6 | ASRPTSGGADTQY
TRBJ2-3 | TRBV18 | ASSREDTDTQY
TRBJ2-5 | TRBV5-1 | ASSPTTGFRETQY
TRBJ2-3 | TRBV6-5 | ASSYSDPMGADTQY
TRBJ1-2 | TRBV19 | ASSKETYYGYT
TRBJ2-7 | TRBV5-5 | ASSLPTVLYEQY
TRBJ1-2 | TRBV11-2 | ASSFASRDYGYT
TRBJ2-7 | TRBV2 | ASSRDSTYEQY
TRBJ1-1 | TRBV14 | ASSRSSGKAVGTEAF
TRBJ2-7 | TRBV6-5 | ASSYHPQTDSYEQY
TRBJ1-1 | TRBV19 | ASSPVLNTEAF
TRBJ2-7 | TRBV6-6 | ATTTSGGAYEQY
TRBJ2-2 | TRBV7-8 | ASSLLNSGLTGELF
TRBJ2-5 | TRBV29-1 | SVEISRTGPQLSETQY
TRBJ2-3 | TRBV6-1 | ASSGRGLTDTQY
TRBJ2-7 | TRBV28 | ASSTPGQGNYEQY
TRBJ1-5 | TRBV4-1 | ASSPLKSTDSPYSNQPQH
TRBJ1-2 | TRBV30 | ASQETGSGYT
TRBJ2-3 | TRBV5-8 | ASSSRAGGGDTQY
TRBJ1-6 | TRBV5-1 | ASSFSGQQNNSPLH
TRBJ2-5 | TRBV10-3 | AISSGRGGGSQETQY
TRBJ1-1 | TRBV5-4 | ASSLGQGSTEAF
TRBJ1-2 | TRBV5-6 | ASSLPDSTNYGYT
TRBJ1-6 | TRBV6-5 | ASSRYTGPLH
TRBJ2-1 | TRBV5-4 | ASSGTSTEQF
TRBJ2-7 | TRBV28 | ASKGAREQY
TRBJ1-2 | TRBV6-1 | ASSEGLVYGYT
TRBJ2-6 | TRBV10-3 | AIGASGANVLT
TRBJ2-1 | TRBV28 | ASTFSRGIGSNSDEQF
TRBJ2-1 | TRBV5-5 | ASSLMSGATYNEQF
TRBJ2-1 | TRBV5-6 | ASSLGLAGGGEQF
TRBJ2-1 | TRBV7-2 | ASSTTPYNEQF
TRBJ2-3 | TRBV5-1 | ASSLEGLTDTQY
TRBJ2-1 | TRBV27 | ASSPRLAGVVNEQF
TRBJ1-3 | TRBV30 | AWRIQGIAGNTIY
TRBJ1-1 | TRBV28 | ASTQGTGWDTEAF
TRBJ2-2 | TRBV10-3 | AIGGTGNTGELF
TRBJ2-7 | TRBV19 | ASSIVPGAAYEQY
TRBJ2-3 | TRBV9 | ASSVEGGGLDTQY
TRBJ1-1 | TRBV6-1 | ASRPGQATNTEAF
TRBJ2-6 | TRBV6-5 | ASSSPAGANVLT